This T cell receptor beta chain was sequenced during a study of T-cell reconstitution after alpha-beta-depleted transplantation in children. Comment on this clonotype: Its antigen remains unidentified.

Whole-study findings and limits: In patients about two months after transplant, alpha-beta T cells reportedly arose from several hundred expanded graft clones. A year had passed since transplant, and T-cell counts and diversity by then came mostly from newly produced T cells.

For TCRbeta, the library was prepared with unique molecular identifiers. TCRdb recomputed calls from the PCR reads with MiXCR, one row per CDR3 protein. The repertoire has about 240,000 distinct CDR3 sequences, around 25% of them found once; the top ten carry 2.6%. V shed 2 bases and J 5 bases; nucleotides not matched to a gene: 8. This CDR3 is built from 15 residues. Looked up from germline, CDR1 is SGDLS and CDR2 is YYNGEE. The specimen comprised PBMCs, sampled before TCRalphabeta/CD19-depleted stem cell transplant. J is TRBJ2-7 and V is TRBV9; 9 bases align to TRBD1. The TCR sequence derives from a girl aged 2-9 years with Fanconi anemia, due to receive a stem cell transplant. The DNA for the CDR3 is TGTGCCAGCAGCGTTAGCTCCGGGACAGGGAACGAGCAGTACTTC. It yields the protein CASSVSSGTGNEQYF.